This passage covers 30 T cell receptor beta chains from one sample sequenced in a study of CD8 T cell repertoires and HIV-1 epitope variants. Antigens of these TCRs are unknown. Clones were read by immunoSEQ multiplex PCR, and TCRdb kept only the in-frame ones, dropping some. The profile covers 4,500 to 6,500 clones, with about 65% appearing a single time and 40% to 45% taken by the ten largest. What was sequenced was cultured CD8+ T cells derived from PBMCs. The origin of the receptors is a male donor with HIV.

There are a few counts of this clone. In nucleotides, the CDR3 is TGTGCCAGCAGCTTAGCAACTAGTCCCTTCTCCGAGCAGTACTTC. It yields the protein CASSLATSPFSEQYF. This chain connects TRBV11-2 to TRBJ2-7; the D gene is possibly TRBD2 (5 bases). The V gene lost 1 base and the J gene lost 6 bases, with 16 bases spanning the gap. Germline CDR1 is SGHAT and CDR2 is FQNNGV. The CDR3 runs to 15 residues.

The rearrangement joins TRBV5-6 to TRBJ1-5; weak D call: TRBD1 (6 bases). The CDR3 is 14 amino acids. Germline V gene lookup returns CDR1 SGHDT and CDR2 YYEEEE. With 3 bases removed from V and 1 base from J, the gap between germline ends came to 8 bases. In nucleotides, the CDR3 is TGTGCCAGCAGCTATGGACAGAGCAATCAGCCCCAGCATTTT. Translating it yields CASSYGQSNQPQHF.

This clone was recorded only once. V and J are TRBV6-1 and TRBJ2-6; D gene uncertain. Germline V CDR1 and CDR2: MNHNS, SASEGT. Trimming cost V 3 bases and J 0 bases, with 9 bases left between them. This CDR3 region has 16 residues. CDR3 loop: CASSEMEHSGANVLTF. As DNA, the CDR3 is TGTGCCAGCAGTGAGATGGAACACTCTGGGGCCAACGTCCTGACTTTC.

This chain joins TRBV5-1 and TRBJ2-2, with 8 bases lining up with TRBD1. Germline V gives CDR1 SGHRS, CDR2 YFSETQ. The V and J ends lost 3 bases and 5 bases, in that order; junction bases with no gene match: 6. The CDR3 sequence is 15 residues long. The CDR3 loop is CASSSGTGETGELFF. Here the CDR3 DNA reads TGCGCCAGCAGCTCCGGGACAGGAGAAACCGGGGAGCTGTTTTTT. The variable domain in full, completed from reference TRBV5-1 and TRBJ2-2, reads KAGVTQTPRYLIKTRGQQVTLSCSPISGHRSVSWYQQTPGQGLQFLFEYFSETQRNKGNFPGRFSGRQFSNSRSEMNVSTLELGDSALYLCASSSGTGETGELFFGEGSRLTVL.

The chain uses TRBV18 and TRBJ2-3; 10 bases are shared with TRBD2. CDR3 length equals 17 residues. Trimming removed 3 bases from V and 6 bases from J; junction bases left unmatched: 12. The germline CDR1 and CDR2 sequences are KGHSH and LQKENI. The CDR3 is CASSPTPTAGGQDTQYF. CDR3 sequence (DNA): TGTGCCAGCTCACCCACCCCGACAGCGGGGGGGCAGGATACGCAGTATTTT.

This clone has just a few counts. V and J are TRBV9 and TRBJ2-2; 7 nucleotides align to TRBD2. CDR1 is SGDLS and CDR2 is YYNGEE in the germline V gene. The CDR3 has 16 amino acids. The junction had 6 bases not matched to a gene; V was cut back by 0 bases and J by 4 bases. CDR3 bases: TGTGCCAGCAGCGTAGACCCTAGCGGTCTCACCGGGGAGCTGTTTTTT. Translating gives CASSVDPSGLTGELFF.

The rearrangement uses TRBV6-5 and TRBJ2-5; D perhaps matches TRBD1 (5 bases). TRBJ2-7 explains the end of the DNA better; the J call may be wrong. The CDR3 is 13 residues long. CDR1 is MNHEY, CDR2 SVGAGI, per germline. The CDR3 nucleotides read TGTGCCAGCAGTGACAGAGCTGCCTACGAGCAGTACTTC. It translates to CASSDRAAYEQYF.

The chain links TRBV7-8 to TRBJ2-3, with 9 bases fitting TRBD1. Losses at the gene ends were 5 bases for V and 3 bases for J; bases not matched to a gene: 9. This CDR3 region has 16 residues. Germline CDR1 SGHVS, CDR2 FQNEAQ. The CDR3 DNA is TGTGCCAGCAGCCTTTGGACAGGGGCCCGGACAGATACGCAGTATTTT. Translation: CASSLWTGARTDTQYF.

The chain couples TRBV14 to TRBJ2-5, with 9 positions matching TRBD2. V lost 2 bases, J lost 4 bases, and 5 bases stayed unmatched. Per the germline V gene, CDR1 is SGHDN and CDR2 is FVKESK. The CDR3 extends over 15 amino acids. This CDR3 reads CASSQYSGRGETQYF. In DNA, the CDR3 is TGTGCCAGCAGCCAATATAGCGGGAGAGGAGAGACCCAGTACTTC.

This clone came up a few times. V usage is TRBV28 and J usage is TRBJ1-4; D ambiguous. Trimming removed 5 bases at V and 0 bases at J, with 4 bases between. Per the germline V gene, CDR1 is MDHEN and CDR2 is SYDVKM. The CDR3 is 13 residues long. In nucleotides, the CDR3 is TGTGCCAGCAGTCCTGCAACTAATGAAAAACTGTTTTTT. It codes for CASSPATNEKLFF.

The rearrangement uses TRBV7-3 and TRBJ2-2, with D perhaps matching TRBD1 or TRBD2 (5 bases each). The germline V gene has CDR1 SGHTA and CDR2 FQGTGA. V shed 6 bases and J shed 6 bases, with 14 bases lying between them. The CDR3 covers 14 residues. The CDR3 is CASRRGPPSGELFF. The CDR3 DNA reads TGTGCCAGCAGGAGGGGACCGCCCTCCGGGGAGCTGTTTTTT.

V and J are TRBV7-9 and TRBJ1-5; the match to TRBD1 covers 7 bases. Germline values: CDR1 SEHNR, CDR2 FQNEAQ (reference sequence). The V and J ends lost 6 bases and 8 bases, in that order; junction bases with no gene match: 10. The CDR3 has 14 residues. The CDR3 protein is CASSFPGQIEPQHF. The CDR3 coding sequence is TGTGCCAGCAGTTTCCCGGGACAGATAGAGCCCCAGCATTTT.

The sample holds a few counts of this clone. The V call is TRBV14, the J call TRBJ1-1; no firm D call. The V and J ends lost 1 base and 4 bases respectively, with 10 bases between them. This CDR3 has 14 residues. Germline-derived CDR1 and CDR2 are SGHDN and FVKESK. The CDR3 sequence: CASSQVEAGTEAFF. Written as DNA, the CDR3 is TGTGCCAGCAGCCAAGTTGAAGCGGGCACTGAAGCTTTCTTT.

The chain combines TRBV6-6 with TRBJ2-2; D perhaps matches TRBD1 (6 bases). The CDR3 contains 13 residues. Trimming shortened V by 6 bases and J by 4 bases, and 9 bases separated the two germline ends. Looked up from germline, CDR1 is MNHNY and CDR2 is SVGAGI (reference sequence). The CDR3 sequence: CASSSDSTGELFF. CDR3 DNA: TGTGCCAGCAGCTCGGACAGCACCGGGGAGCTGTTTTTT.

The chain combines TRBV13 with TRBJ2-5; 8 nucleotides align to TRBD2. Per germline, CDR1 PRHDT and CDR2 FYEKMQ (reference sequence). V was pared by 7 bases and J by 4 bases, with 14 bases of the junction left unmatched. This CDR3 contains 16 residues. The CDR3 DNA sequence: TGTGCCAGCACCCAATTGGGACGGGGGGGCAGAGAGACCCAGTACTTC. Translated: CASTQLGRGGRETQYF.

For this clone: Compared with germline, one end of the junction differs, possibly owing to a read error. This rearrangement joins TRBV27 to TRBJ1-1; D is unresolved. CDR1 and CDR2 (germline): MNHEY, SMNVEV (reference sequence). This CDR3 is 14 amino acids long. DNA of the CDR3: TGTGCCAGCAGTCTATCGGGGTACGGCACTGAAGCTTTCTTT. It specifies CASSLSGYGTEAFF.

The J gene is TRBJ2-3, the V gene TRBV2; 10 bases fit TRBD2. Looked up from germline, CDR1 is SNHLY and CDR2 is FYNNEI. The CDR3 runs to 16 residues. Trimming at V came to 6 bases and at J to 4 bases, leaving 10 bases not matched to a gene. The chain's CDR3 is CASSDPLAGVADTQYF. In nucleotides, the CDR3 is TGTGCCAGCAGCGACCCCCTAGCGGGAGTCGCAGATACGCAGTATTTT.

The V and J genes are TRBV4-3 and TRBJ2-7; TRBD1 might be the D (5 bases). The germline V gene encodes CDR1 LGHNA and CDR2 YSLEER. The CDR3 consists of 14 residues. The V and J ends lost 6 bases and 7 bases respectively, with 19 bases between them. Here the CDR3 reads CASRDILGAEEQYF. The DNA of the CDR3 is TGCGCCAGCAGGGACATCCTTGGGGCAGAAGAGCAGTACTTC.

The genes are TRBV4-1 and TRBJ2-7, with a possible D match to TRBD2 (5 bases). The CDR3 is 15 residues long. Trimming took off 4 bases at V and 3 bases at J, with 16 bases between the two ends. Germline V lookup: CDR1 MGHRA, CDR2 YSYEKL. CDR3 amino acids: CASSPGLYRDYEQYF. CDR3 in DNA: TGCGCCAGCAGCCCCGGGTTATATCGGGACTACGAGCAGTACTTC.

This chain uses TRBV9 with TRBJ2-7; 7 bases match TRBD2. Germline loops: CDR1 SGDLS, CDR2 YYNGEE. This CDR3 has 14 residues. V lost 4 bases and J lost 3; bases outside the gene matches: 7. CDR3 DNA sequence: TGTGCCAGCAGCTTGAGCGGGGCTGGCTACGAGCAGTACTTC. Amino acid sequence: CASSLSGAGYEQYF.

V gene TRBV6-5 combines with J gene TRBJ2-5, with D perhaps matching TRBD1 (7 bases). Deletions cut 6 bases from V and 6 bases from J, with 14 bases between. Germline lookup yields CDR1 MNHEY and CDR2 SVGAGI. The CDR3 is 13 amino acids. The CDR3 reads CASSRGTEQTQYF. The CDR3 nucleotides read TGTGCCAGCAGCCGCGGGACAGAGCAGACCCAGTACTTC.

A single count supports this clone. V gene TRBV11-2 combines with J gene TRBJ2-3; D not resolved. V dropped 4 bases and J dropped 2 bases, with 1 base sitting between them. This CDR3 has 11 amino acids. From germline, CDR1 is SGHAT and CDR2 FQNNGV. This CDR3 reads CASSYTDTQYF. For the CDR3, the DNA is TGTGCCAGCAGCTACACAGATACGCAGTATTTT.

As DNA, the CDR3 is TGTGCCAGCAGTCCGGGCCGGTTTTACGAGCAGTTCTTC. As protein: CASSPGRFYEQFF. The rearrangement links TRBV27 to TRBJ2-1; D remains unclear. V lost 5 bases, J lost 10 bases, and 15 bases lay in between. CDR1 and CDR2 (germline): MNHEY, SMNVEV (reference sequence). The CDR3 length is 13 residues.

This clone came up a few times. This chain links TRBV27 with TRBJ2-7, with D possibly being TRBD2 (6 bases). The CDR3 loop spans 11 amino acids. Germline assignment: CDR1 MNHEY and CDR2 SMNVEV (reference sequence). V lost 6 bases, J lost 6 bases, and 9 bases lay in between. The CDR3 here is CASSLGGEQYF. As DNA, the CDR3 is TGTGCCAGCAGCCTCGGGGGCGAGCAGTACTTC.

This clone came up a few times. V is TRBV19 and J is TRBJ2-1, with D maybe TRBD2 (5 bases). Germline CDR1 is LNHDA and CDR2 is SQIVND (reference sequence). Trimming took off 9 bases at V and 8 bases at J, with 5 bases between the two ends. CDR3 length equals 9 residues. CDR3 coding DNA: TGTGCCAGCGGGGATGAGCAGTTCTTC. Translation gives CASGDEQFF.

This chain uses TRBV4-1 with TRBJ2-5, with 7 bases matching TRBD1. Germline V gene data show CDR1 as MGHRA and CDR2 as YSYEKL. The ends lost 3 bases at V and 4 bases at J; junction bases unmatched: 2. The CDR3 is 13 amino acids. The chain's CDR3 is CASSHPGGETQYF. The DNA of the CDR3 is TGCGCCAGCAGCCACCCAGGGGGAGAGACCCAGTACTTC.

This chain connects TRBV9 to TRBJ2-2, with TRBD2 as a possible D gene (6 bases). The V end was cut by 3 bases, the J end by 6 bases, with 15 bases between. Germline CDR1 reads SGDLS; CDR2 reads YYNGEE. The CDR3 is 15 residues long. As DNA, the CDR3 is TGTGCCAGCAGCGGGAGCGGGTCCCCAGCCGGGGAGCTGTTTTTT. Protein: CASSGSGSPAGELFF.

V is TRBV30 and J is TRBJ2-1; 10 bases map to TRBD1. The CDR3 totals 11 residues. With 3 bases clipped from V and 16 bases from J, the junction kept 6 bases outside the gene matches. CDR1 is GTSNPN and CDR2 is SVGIG in the germline V gene (reference sequence). The DNA of the CDR3 is TGTGCCTGGAGCAGCGGGACAGGGGATTTCTTC. Translating it yields CAWSSGTGDFF.

This chain's CDR3 is CAIMLDTGGPGYGYTF. CDR3 sequence (DNA): TGTGCCATCATGCTGGATACAGGGGGCCCGGGCTATGGCTACACCTTC. The chain couples TRBV10-3 to TRBJ1-2; TRBD1 matches at 9 bases. Losses at the gene ends were 7 bases for V and 4 bases for J; bases not matched to a gene: 13. Germline loops: CDR1 ENHRY, CDR2 SYGVKD. CDR3 size: 16 residues.

The chain is built from TRBV13 and TRBJ2-3; 9 bases match TRBD1. This CDR3 spans 14 amino acids. V trimming: 3 bases; J trimming: 6 bases; junction bases outside the gene matches: 4. The germline gives CDR1 PRHDT, CDR2 FYEKMQ (reference sequence). CDR3 residues: CASSFTGGSDTQYF. The CDR3 nucleotides read TGTGCCAGCAGCTTCACAGGGGGCTCGGATACGCAGTATTTT.